The rows below give T cell receptor beta chains drawn from one sample of a study of human T cells and chemical hapten exposure. From the RACE reads, TCRdb called clonotypes with MiXCR, one entry per CDR3 protein. Here the sample spans 80,000 to 100,000 distinct CDR3 sequences, about 9.4% being singletons. The source was whole blood, collected in connection with sensitization to the hapten diphenylcyclopropenone (DPC). The receptors originated from a woman in her fifties or sixties with alopecia areata. Some clones in this sample may be carry-over from other donors' samples. Both conserved end residues are part of each CDR3. The D gene is left open where the match is weak. Clone size appears in some rows only: once, few, many, or a class for an expanded clone.

V,J,size,D,DNA,CDR3
TRBV5-4,TRBJ1-1,many,NA,TGTGCCAGCAGCTTGGATTTGGGACAGAACACTGAAGCTTTCTTT,CASSLDLGQNTEAFF
TRBV7-9,TRBJ2-7,few,NA,TGTGCCAGCAGCTTATTACCAACCGTAAGCTCCTACGAGCAGTACTTC,CASSLLPTVSSYEQYF
TRBV27,TRBJ2-7,few,TRBD2,TGTGCCAGCAGTCTAGCCCGCGGTCAACTAGCGTACTCCTACGAGCAGTACTTC,CASSLARGQLAYSYEQYF
TRBV4-1,TRBJ1-2,few,NA,TGCGCCAGCAGCCAAGATCCCATGGCCGGGAGAACAGCCGGCTACACCTTC,CASSQDPMAGRTAGYTF
TRBV27,TRBJ2-3,few,NA,TGTGCCAGCAGTTTAATGTCGAAGGCAGATACGCAGTATTTT,CASSLMSKADTQYF
TRBV12-3/TRBV12-4,TRBJ2-7,few,TRBD2,TGTGCCAGCAACTACAGGCTGACTAGCGGGAGATACGAGCAGTACTTC,CASNYRLTSGRYEQYF
TRBV21-1,TRBJ1-1,NA,NA,TGTGCCAAACAGGGCGCGTGCACTGAAGCTTTCTTT,CAKQGACTEAFF
TRBV20-1,TRBJ2-7,many,TRBD1,TGCAGTGCTGTCTTTTACAGGGGGCTAGGGGACGAGCAGTACTTC,CSAVFYRGLGDEQYF
TRBV20-1,TRBJ2-7,many,TRBD2,TGCAGTGCCAGGCGGGGGGGGCTAAGGTACGAGCAGTACTTC,CSARRGGLRYEQYF
TRBV19,TRBJ2-5,few,NA,TGTGCCAGTAGTATAGGTGGAGAGACCCAGTACTTC,CASSIGGETQYF
TRBV7-6,TRBJ2-2,NA,TRBD2,TGTGCCAGCAGCTCCCACGGACTAGCGGGAACGGTCGGGGAGCTGTTTTTT,CASSSHGLAGTVGELFF
TRBV5-5,TRBJ1-1,NA,NA,TGTGCCAGCAGCTTGGTAGGACGGCCAAACACTGAAGCTTTCTTT,CASSLVGRPNTEAFF
TRBV27,TRBJ2-1,many,NA,TGTGCCAGCAGTTTATTGACCCTTGGGTTGAATGAGCAGTTCTTC,CASSLLTLGLNEQFF
TRBV5-5,TRBJ1-1,many,NA,TGTGCCAGCAGCGGAATACGGAGTATGAACACTGAAGAAGCTTTCTTT,CASSGIRSMNTEEAFF
TRBV11-3,TRBJ2-2,NA,NA,TGTGCCAGCAGCTTACATTCCCCCGTGGAGCTGTTTTTT,CASSLHSPVELFF
TRBV23-1,TRBJ2-1,many,NA,TGCGCCAGCAGTCAATCGGACAACTCCTACAATGAGCAGTTCTTC,CASSQSDNSYNEQFF
TRBV20-1,TRBJ1-1,NA,NA,TGCAGTGCGCAAGACGGGTGGGGTGCTTTCTTT,CSAQDGWGAFF
TRBV3-2,TRBJ1-5,many,NA,TGTGCCAGCACCGAACGACTGGGGGGTCAGCCCCAGCATTTT,CASTERLGGQPQHF
TRBV12-3/TRBV12-4,TRBJ2-3,NA,NA,TGTGCCAGCACCGCGGGGAGAGATACGCAGTATTTT,CASTAGRDTQYF
TRBV2,TRBJ2-4,few,NA,TGTGCCAGCACCCGCAGGGACAATAAAAACATTCAGTACTTC,CASTRRDNKNIQYF
TRBV7-9,TRBJ1-2,many,NA,TGTGCCAGCAGCGCAGCTAACTATGGCTACACCTTC,CASSAANYGYTF
TRBV28,TRBJ2-7,NA,NA,TGTGCCAGCACGCGGGGCGCAACCTACGAGCAGTACTTC,CASTRGATYEQYF
TRBV20-1,TRBJ2-7,few,TRBD2,TGCAGTGCTAGTTTTGGCGGGAGGGCCGACGAGCAGTACTTC,CSASFGGRADEQYF
TRBV25-1,TRBJ2-1,many,TRBD2,TGTGCCAGCAGTGCGAGATCGGGACTAGAAAGAGGTGAGCAGTTCTTC,CASSARSGLERGEQFF
TRBV20-1,TRBJ2-7,many,TRBD2,TGCAGTGCTAGAGCTAGCGGTTCCTACGAGCAGTACTTC,CSARASGSYEQYF
TRBV5-4,TRBJ1-3,many,TRBD1,TGTGCCAGCAGCTCGGACAGGGGTCGAAACACCATATATTTT,CASSSDRGRNTIYF
TRBV9,TRBJ2-6,many,NA,TGTGCCAGCAGCACTGGGGCCAACGTCCTGACTTTC,CASSTGANVLTF
TRBV2,TRBJ2-2,NA,TRBD2,TGTGCCACCCCGAGGGGAGGGGACGACACCGGGGAGCTGTTTTTT,CATPRGGDDTGELFF
TRBV5-1,TRBJ1-6,NA,TRBD1,TGCGCCAGCAGCGGCGGGACAGCACCTTTAACCCTCCACTTT,CASSGGTAPLTLHF
TRBV3-1,TRBJ2-1,NA,TRBD2,TGTGCCAGCAGCCAAGTAGCGGGAGTAGGTGAGCAGTTCTTC,CASSQVAGVGEQFF
TRBV6-5,TRBJ1-6,few,NA,TGTGCCAGCAGTTACTCGTTGGGGGGGGAGTCACCCCTCCACTTT,CASSYSLGGESPLHF
TRBV13,TRBJ2-2,many,TRBD1,TGTGCCAGCTCCTCGGGACAGATCACCGGGGAGCTGTTTTTT,CASSSGQITGELFF
TRBV20-1,TRBJ2-7,few,TRBD2,TGCAGTGCTAGAGGTCAGGGAGGGCTTACCTACGAGCAGTACTTC,CSARGQGGLTYEQYF
TRBV29-1,TRBJ2-7,NA,NA,TGCAGCGTTGGCGGGACACCCTACGAGCAGTACTTC,CSVGGTPYEQYF
TRBV29-1,TRBJ2-3,few,NA,TGCAGCGTGTTAGGTCGGGAGAGCACAGATACGCAGTATTTT,CSVLGRESTDTQYF
TRBV7-2,TRBJ2-6,NA,NA,TGTGCCAGCAGCTTAGACAGCTCTGGGGCCAACGTCCTGACTTTC,CASSLDSSGANVLTF
TRBV2,TRBJ1-5,NA,NA,TGTGCCAGTGGGAAGGACAGCTCCAATCAGCCCCAGCATTTT,CASGKDSSNQPQHF
TRBV3-1,TRBJ2-5,NA,NA,TGTGCCAGCAGCCAAGTTGGGGGAGGGGCAGGGGCCCAAGAGACCCAGTACTTC,CASSQVGGGAGAQETQYF
TRBV29-1,TRBJ2-3,few,NA,TGCAGCGTTCTAGGGAAAAAAACAGATACGCAGTATTTT,CSVLGKKTDTQYF
TRBV7-2,TRBJ2-7,NA,TRBD2,TGTGCCAGCAGGTTAGGGGCAGCGGGAGCCTACGAGCAGTACTTC,CASRLGAAGAYEQYF
TRBV20-1,TRBJ2-3,few,TRBD2,TGCAGTGCTAGAGATCCCCCGGGAGGCTCCACAGATACGCAGTATTTT,CSARDPPGGSTDTQYF
TRBV12-3/TRBV12-4,TRBJ2-6,few,TRBD2,TGTGCCAGCAGTCCAATAGCGGGGAGAGGGAGCTCTGGGGCCAACGTCCTGACTTTC,CASSPIAGRGSSGANVLTF
TRBV20-1,TRBJ2-1,few,TRBD2,TGCAGTGCTAGGCTGCTAGCGGGAGGGCTGGATGAGCAGTTCTTC,CSARLLAGGLDEQFF
TRBV11-2,TRBJ2-5,NA,TRBD2,TGTGCCAGCAGCCCCCGGACTAGCGGGCCTCAAGAGACCCAGTACTTC,CASSPRTSGPQETQYF
TRBV19,TRBJ2-2,NA,NA,TGTGCCAGTAGCCTGACACCTGCTGGGACCGGGGAGCTGTTTTTT,CASSLTPAGTGELFF
TRBV7-7,TRBJ2-1,many,TRBD2,TGTGCCAGCAGCCTGACTAGCGGGAGCGTTGAGCAGTTCTTC,CASSLTSGSVEQFF
TRBV20-1,TRBJ2-5,many,NA,TGCAGTGCTAGAGCTGAGGTGGAGACCCAGTACTTC,CSARAEVETQYF
TRBV11-2,TRBJ2-2,NA,NA,TGTGCCAGCAGCCCCGAGCGGGCGTTCACCGGGGAGCTGTTTTTT,CASSPERAFTGELFF
TRBV10-3,TRBJ2-4,many,TRBD1,TGTGCCATCAGGAGACAGGGGGTCGGCATTCAGTACTTC,CAIRRQGVGIQYF